The 8 T cell receptor beta chains presented below share a single source sample, sequenced in a study of T cell responses to AZD1222 COVID-19 vaccine. Profiled with immunoSEQ multiplex PCR; TCRdb holds only in-frame clones, not every one. The sample records over 130,000 clones, 92% being singletons. Source: peripheral blood, taken 28 days after the second AZD1222 dose. The receptors derive from an adult who received the AZD1222 COVID-19 vaccine.

As DNA, the CDR3 is TGTGCCACCAGTGATTTGTTGATGGACAGGGAGAACTATGGCTACACCTTC. Protein sequence: CATSDLLMDRENYGYTF. V is TRBV24-1 and J is TRBJ1-2; 8 nucleotides match TRBD1. This CDR3 region has 17 residues. V lost 0 bases to trimming and J lost 2 bases; unmatched junction nucleotides: 7. Looked up from germline, CDR1 is KGHDR and CDR2 is SFDVKD.

The chain couples TRBV18 to TRBJ1-6; D not resolved. Germline V CDR1 and CDR2: KGHSH, LQKENI. V gave up 3 bases and J gave up 0 bases, with 15 bases separating them. This CDR3 region has 18 residues. The CDR3 region is CASSPVMMSSSYNSPLHF. CDR3 nucleotides: TGTGCCAGCTCACCGGTTATGATGTCCAGCTCCTATAATTCACCCCTCCACTTT. Variable domain in full (rest from reference TRBV18 and TRBJ1-6): NAGVMQNPRHLVRRRGQEARLRCSPMKGHSHVYWYRQLPEEGLKFMVYLQKENIIDESGMPKERFSAEFPKEGPSILRIQQVVRGDSAAYFCASSPVMMSSSYNSPLHFGNGTRLTVT.

In regard to this clone: Other DNA sequences in the same sample also yield this CDR3. This sequence joins TRBV5-4 and TRBJ2-3; TRBD2 matches 7 bases. The germline CDR1 and CDR2 sequences are SGHNT and YYREEE (reference sequence). With V trimmed by 0 bases and J by 6 bases, 4 bases remained unmatched. This CDR3 region has 14 residues. CDR3 protein: CASSLGGSTDTQYF. The CDR3 bases are TGTGCCAGCAGCTTGGGCGGGAGTACTGATACGCAGTATTTT.

In its sample, this clone was seen a few times. The chain employs TRBV7-8 and TRBJ1-2; D is uncertain. The germline gives CDR1 SGHVS, CDR2 FQNEAQ. There are 13 residues in the CDR3. V was clipped by 0 bases and J by 8 bases, with 10 bases between them. The CDR3 DNA reads as TGTGCCAGCAGCTTAGCGCAGGAAGGCGGCTACACCTTC. This encodes CASSLAQEGGYTF.

This rearrangement joins TRBV29-1 to TRBJ1-4; TRBD1 might be the D (5 bases). The V gene's germline CDR1 is SQVTM and CDR2 ANQGSEA. CDR3 length: 14 amino acids. The germline V and J ends were trimmed by 0 bases and 6 bases, with 11 bases remaining between them. The CDR3 spells CSVEDRGLDEKLFF. In nucleotides, the CDR3 is TGCAGCGTTGAAGATCGGGGCCTTGATGAAAAACTGTTTTTT.

This chain joins TRBV18 and TRBJ2-7, with 7 bases fitting TRBD2. The germline CDR1 and CDR2 sequences are KGHSH and LQKENI. The ends lost 2 bases at V and 6 bases at J; junction bases unmatched: 7. The CDR3 runs to 14 residues. CDR3 in DNA: TGTGCCAGCTCACCAATTGGCGGGGAGGGCGAGCAGTACTTC. Translated: CASSPIGGEGEQYF.

The chain couples TRBV5-4 to TRBJ2-7, with a possible D match to TRBD1 (5 bases). V was pared by 2 bases and J by 4 bases, with 10 bases between. The CDR3 is made up of 13 amino acids. In germline, CDR1 is SGHNT, CDR2 YYREEE (reference sequence). This CDR3 is CASSFGAGYEQYF. Here the CDR3 DNA reads TGTGCCAGCAGCTTTGGGGCAGGTTACGAGCAGTACTTC.

The sample holds one count of this clone. This chain links TRBV5-4 with TRBJ1-1; TRBD1 agrees at 7 bases. This CDR3 region has 15 residues. Germline CDR1 reads SGHNT; CDR2 reads YYREEE (reference sequence). With 4 bases clipped from V and 4 bases from J, the junction kept 10 bases outside the gene matches. The CDR3 protein is CASSEYRGGGTEAFF. CDR3 coding DNA: TGTGCCAGCAGCGAATACAGGGGTGGGGGCACTGAAGCTTTCTTT.